The next 14 T cell receptor beta chains were all read from a single sample in a study of neurological immune-mediated disorders. Each CDR3 protein gets one entry after TCRdb re-called the 5' RACE reads with MiXCR. This sample has tens of thousands of distinct CDR3 sequences, with roughly 4.8% found just once. Sample: PBMCs. The receptors shown here come from a woman aged 50 to 60 with multiple sclerosis.

This clonotype came up many times. The J gene is TRBJ2-3, the V gene TRBV7-3; 11 bases line up with TRBD2. The CDR3 covers 15 residues. The junction had 3 bases not matched to a gene; V was cut back by 3 bases and J by 4 bases. The germline gives CDR1 SGHTA, CDR2 FQGTGA. In nucleotides, the CDR3 is TGTGCCAGCAGCTTTGTTAGCGGGGGGGCAGATACGCAGTATTTT. Translating it yields CASSFVSGGADTQYF.

Ten or more counts support this clonotype. This chain joins TRBV6-1 and TRBJ1-4; possible D gene TRBD1, 5 bases. The CDR3 spans 16 residues. Trimming shortened V by 11 bases and J by 0 bases, and 19 bases separated the two germline ends. Germline values: CDR1 MNHNS, CDR2 SASEGT. CDR3 in amino acids: CAGSGTPFATNEKLFF. The CDR3, as DNA: TGTGCCGGGTCCGGGACCCCATTTGCAACTAATGAAAAACTGTTTTTT.

This clonotype has a count of ten or more. The CDR3 region is CASSIGGYSEQYV. CDR3 DNA: TGTGCCAGCAGCATCGGGGGCTACTCCGAGCAGTACGTC. This chain links TRBV11-2 with TRBJ2-7; D might be TRBD1 or TRBD2, each matching 6 bases. Germline-derived CDR1 and CDR2 are SGHAT and FQNNGV. CDR3 length equals 13 residues. Trimming cost V 5 bases and J 6 bases, with 14 bases left between them.

This clonotype was observed at least ten times. CDR3: CASSLGPHQPQHF. In DNA, the CDR3 is TGTGCCAGCAGCCTAGGGCCCCATCAGCCCCAGCATTTT. The chain links TRBV3-1 to TRBJ1-5; D gene uncertain. Germline CDR1 LGHDT, CDR2 YNNKEL (reference sequence). The length of the CDR3 is 13 residues. V was pared by 4 bases and J by 5 bases, with 9 bases between.

This clonotype was counted many times. This chain joins TRBV20-1 and TRBJ1-1, with D unresolved. The CDR3 has 10 amino acids. Trimming cost V 6 bases and J 6 bases, with 8 bases left between them. Germline CDR1 is DFQATT and CDR2 is SNEGSKA (reference sequence). The CDR3 sequence is CSAPRPEAFF. CDR3 sequence (DNA): TGCAGTGCCCCACGCCCTGAAGCTTTCTTT.

This clonotype was observed at least ten times. The chain employs TRBV7-3 and TRBJ2-5, with D perhaps TRBD2 (6 bases). The V gene's germline CDR1 is SGHTA and CDR2 FQGTGA. Trimming shortened V by 5 bases and J by 3 bases, and 13 bases separated the two germline ends. This CDR3 region has 14 residues. This chain's CDR3 is CASSLGGAKETQYF. CDR3 coding DNA: TGTGCCAGCAGCCTCGGGGGAGCAAAAGAGACCCAGTACTTC.

This clonotype was picked up many times. The J gene is TRBJ2-3, the V gene TRBV5-1; D gene uncertain. The length of the CDR3 is 13 residues. CDR1 SGHRS and CDR2 YFSETQ come from the germline V gene. V dropped 7 bases and J dropped 2 bases, with 11 bases sitting between them. CDR3 residues: CASRPDPTDTQYF. The CDR3, as DNA: TGCGCCAGCCGCCCAGATCCCACAGATACGCAGTATTTT.

CDR3 DNA: TGCAGTGCTAGAAGGGACCAAGAGACCCAGTACTTC. Amino acids: CSARRDQETQYF. The rearrangement uses TRBV20-1 and TRBJ2-5; D gene uncertain. CDR3 length: 12 amino acids. The V end was cut by 2 bases, the J end by 0 bases, with 4 bases between. Germline V lookup: CDR1 DFQATT, CDR2 SNEGSKA (reference sequence).

This clonotype has a count of ten or more. The rearrangement links TRBV6-5 to TRBJ2-2; D is undetermined. CDR3 size: 14 residues. Germline assignment: CDR1 MNHEY and CDR2 SVGAGI. Deletions cut 5 bases from V and 8 bases from J, with 15 bases between. CDR3 in DNA: TGTGCCAGCAGTCTCGACACACCGGCGGGGGAGCTGTTTTTT. Translating gives CASSLDTPAGELFF.

At least ten counts were recorded for this clonotype. The chain combines TRBV7-2 with TRBJ2-2, with D tentatively TRBD1 (6 bases). Per the germline V gene, CDR1 is SGHTA and CDR2 is FQGNSA. Between the trimmed V and J ends, which lost 5 bases and 7 bases, there was a span of 14 bases. This CDR3 has 14 residues. The CDR3 bases are TGTGCCAGCAGCCGTACAGGGTTGGGCGGGGAGCTGTTTTTT. Translated: CASSRTGLGGELFF.

Details on this clonotype: An end of the junction does not agree with germline; a read error may underlie this. This sequence joins TRBV6-2 or TRBV6-3 and TRBJ1-6; the D gene is possibly TRBD1 (5 bases). The V gene's germline CDR1 is MNHEY and CDR2 SVGEGT. This CDR3 has 13 amino acids. DNA for the CDR3: TGTGCCAGCAGTTACCCAGGGACGTCACCCCTCAACTTT. Protein sequence: CASSYPGTSPLNF.

At least ten counts were recorded for this clonotype. The chain is built from TRBV15 and TRBJ2-5; D not resolved. V dropped 3 bases and J dropped 5 bases, with 10 bases sitting between them. Germline V CDR1 and CDR2: LNHNV, YYDKDF (reference sequence). CDR3 size: 13 residues. CDR3 nucleotide sequence: TGTGCCACCAGCAGCCGAGGACGGGAGACCCAGTACTTC. The encoded protein is CATSSRGRETQYF.

This clonotype was counted at least ten times. The gene calls are TRBV7-9 and TRBJ2-1; D is unclear. Germline values: CDR1 SEHNR, CDR2 FQNEAQ (reference sequence). V lost 0 bases to trimming and J lost 11 bases, with 11 bases between them. The CDR3 has 13 residues. In nucleotides, the CDR3 is TGTGCCAGCAGCTTAGCCGGATACACCCAGCAGTTCTTC. This gives the protein CASSLAGYTQQFF.

There are many counts of this clonotype. The chain combines TRBV6-2 or TRBV6-3 with TRBJ2-1; D is perhaps TRBD1 (6 bases). V was pared by 2 bases and J by 1 base, with 6 bases between. The germline V gene encodes CDR1 MNHEY and CDR2 SVGEGT. The CDR3 has 14 residues. The CDR3 region is CASSYQGSYNEQFF. In DNA, the CDR3 is TGTGCCAGCAGTTACCAGGGGTCCTACAATGAGCAGTTCTTC.